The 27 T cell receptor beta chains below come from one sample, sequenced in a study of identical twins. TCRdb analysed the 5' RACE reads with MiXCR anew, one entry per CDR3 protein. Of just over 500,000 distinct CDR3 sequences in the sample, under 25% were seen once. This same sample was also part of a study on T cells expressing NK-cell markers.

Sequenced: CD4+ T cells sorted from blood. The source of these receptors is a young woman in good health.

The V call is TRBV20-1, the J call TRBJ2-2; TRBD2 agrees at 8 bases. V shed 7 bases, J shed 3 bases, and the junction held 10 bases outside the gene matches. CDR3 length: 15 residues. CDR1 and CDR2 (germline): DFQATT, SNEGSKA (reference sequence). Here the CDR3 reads CSGARGGPDTGELFF. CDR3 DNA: TGCAGTGGGGCCCGGGGGGGCCCAGACACCGGGGAGCTGTTTTTT.

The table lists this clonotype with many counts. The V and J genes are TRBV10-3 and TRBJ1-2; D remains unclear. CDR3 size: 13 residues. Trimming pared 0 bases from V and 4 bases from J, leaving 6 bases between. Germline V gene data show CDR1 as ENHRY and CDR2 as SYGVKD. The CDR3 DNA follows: TGTGCCATCAGTGAGTCCGGAGGCTATGGCTACACCTTC. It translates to CAISESGGYGYTF.

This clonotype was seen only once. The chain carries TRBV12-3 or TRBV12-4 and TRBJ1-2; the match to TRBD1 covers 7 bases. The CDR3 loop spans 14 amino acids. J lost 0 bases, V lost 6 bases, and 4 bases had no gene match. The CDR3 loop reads CASRSDRSNYGYTF. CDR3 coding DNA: TGTGCCAGCAGGTCGGACAGGTCTAACTATGGCTACACCTTC.

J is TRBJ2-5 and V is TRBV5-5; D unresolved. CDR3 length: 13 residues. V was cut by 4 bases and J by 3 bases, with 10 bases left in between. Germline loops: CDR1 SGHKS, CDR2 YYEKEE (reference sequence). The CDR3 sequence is CASSRLFEETQYF. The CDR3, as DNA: TGTGCCAGCAGCCGCCTATTCGAAGAGACCCAGTACTTC.

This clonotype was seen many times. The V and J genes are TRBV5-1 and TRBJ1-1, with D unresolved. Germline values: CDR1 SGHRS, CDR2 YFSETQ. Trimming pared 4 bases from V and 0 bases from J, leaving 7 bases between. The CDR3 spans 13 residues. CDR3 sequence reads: CASSATVNTEAFF. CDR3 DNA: TGCGCCAGCAGCGCGACGGTGAACACTGAAGCTTTCTTT.

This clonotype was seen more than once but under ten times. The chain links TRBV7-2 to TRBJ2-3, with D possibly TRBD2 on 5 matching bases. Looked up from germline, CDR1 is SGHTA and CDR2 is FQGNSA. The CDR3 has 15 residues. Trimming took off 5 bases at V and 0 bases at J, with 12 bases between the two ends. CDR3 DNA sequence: TGTGCCAGCAGCATACAAGCGGCGAGCACAGATACGCAGTATTTT. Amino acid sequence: CASSIQAASTDTQYF.

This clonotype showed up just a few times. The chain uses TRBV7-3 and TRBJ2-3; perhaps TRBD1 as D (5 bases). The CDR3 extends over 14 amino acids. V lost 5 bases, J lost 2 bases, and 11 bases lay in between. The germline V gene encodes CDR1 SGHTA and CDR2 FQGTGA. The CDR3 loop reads CASSVDSTTDTQYF. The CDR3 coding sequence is TGTGCCAGCAGCGTAGACAGTACCACAGATACGCAGTATTTT.

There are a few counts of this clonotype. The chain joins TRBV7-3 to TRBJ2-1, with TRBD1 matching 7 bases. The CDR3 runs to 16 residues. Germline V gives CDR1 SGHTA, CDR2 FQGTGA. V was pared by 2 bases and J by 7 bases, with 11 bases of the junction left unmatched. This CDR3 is CASSLQGGTPANEQFF. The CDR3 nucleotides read TGTGCCAGCAGCTTACAAGGGGGCACCCCGGCTAATGAGCAGTTCTTC.

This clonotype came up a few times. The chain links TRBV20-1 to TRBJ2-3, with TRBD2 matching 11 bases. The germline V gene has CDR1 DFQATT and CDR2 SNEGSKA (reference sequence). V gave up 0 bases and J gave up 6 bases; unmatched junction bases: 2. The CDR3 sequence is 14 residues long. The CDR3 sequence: CSARDSGGADTQYF. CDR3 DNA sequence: TGCAGTGCTAGAGATAGCGGGGGGGCTGATACGCAGTATTTT.

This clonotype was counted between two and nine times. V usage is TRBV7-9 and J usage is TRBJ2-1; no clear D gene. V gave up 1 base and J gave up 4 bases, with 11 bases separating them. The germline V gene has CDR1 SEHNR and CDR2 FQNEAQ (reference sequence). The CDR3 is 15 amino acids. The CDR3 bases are TGTGCCAGCAGCTTAGGTAGGCTAGAATACAATGAGCAGTTCTTC. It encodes CASSLGRLEYNEQFF.

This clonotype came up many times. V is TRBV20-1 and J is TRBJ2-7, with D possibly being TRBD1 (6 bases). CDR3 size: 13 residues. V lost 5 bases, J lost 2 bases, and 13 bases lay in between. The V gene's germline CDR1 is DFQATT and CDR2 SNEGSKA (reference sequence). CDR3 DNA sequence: TGCAGTGCTCATGGACAGCTCCCCTACGAGCAGTACTTC. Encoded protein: CSAHGQLPYEQYF.

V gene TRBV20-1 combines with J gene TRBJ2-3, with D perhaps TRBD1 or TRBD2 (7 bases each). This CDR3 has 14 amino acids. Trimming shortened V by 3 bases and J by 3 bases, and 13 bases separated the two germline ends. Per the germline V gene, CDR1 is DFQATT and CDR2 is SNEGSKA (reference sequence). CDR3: CSASQQGGTDTQYF. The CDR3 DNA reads TGCAGTGCTAGCCAGCAGGGGGGGACAGATACGCAGTATTTT.

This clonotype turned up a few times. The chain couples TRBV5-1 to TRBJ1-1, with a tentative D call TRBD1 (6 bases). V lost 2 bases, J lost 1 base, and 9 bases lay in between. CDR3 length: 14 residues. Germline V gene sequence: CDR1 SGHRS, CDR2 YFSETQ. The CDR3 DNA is TGCGCCAGCAGCTTTCAGGGGACGAACACTGAAGCTTTCTTT. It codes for CASSFQGTNTEAFF.

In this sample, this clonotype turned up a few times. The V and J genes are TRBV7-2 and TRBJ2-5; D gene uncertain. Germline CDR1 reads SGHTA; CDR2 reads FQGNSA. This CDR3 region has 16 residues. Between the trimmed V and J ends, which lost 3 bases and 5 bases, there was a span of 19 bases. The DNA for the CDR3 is TGTGCCAGCAGCTTTGGTAGGAGCGCAGGTCCGGAGACCCAGTACTTC. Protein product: CASSFGRSAGPETQYF.

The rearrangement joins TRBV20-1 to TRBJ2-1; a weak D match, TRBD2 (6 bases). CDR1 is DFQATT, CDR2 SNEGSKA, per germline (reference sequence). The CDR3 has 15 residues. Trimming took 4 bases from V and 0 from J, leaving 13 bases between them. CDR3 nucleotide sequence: TGCAGTGCTACCGCTCGGGACTTCTCCTACAATGAGCAGTTCTTC. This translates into CSATARDFSYNEQFF.

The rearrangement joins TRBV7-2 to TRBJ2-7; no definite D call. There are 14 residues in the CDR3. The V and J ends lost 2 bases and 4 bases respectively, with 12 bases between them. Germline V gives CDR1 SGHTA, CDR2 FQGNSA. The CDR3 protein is CASSLSSTIYEQYF. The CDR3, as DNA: TGTGCCAGCAGCTTAAGTTCCACCATTTACGAGCAGTACTTC.

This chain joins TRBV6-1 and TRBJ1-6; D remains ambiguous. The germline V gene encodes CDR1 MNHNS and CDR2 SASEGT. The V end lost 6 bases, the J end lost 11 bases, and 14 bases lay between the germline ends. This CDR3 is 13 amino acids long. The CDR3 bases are TGTGCCAGCAGCAGGCGGCAGGAGCCACCCCTCCACTTT. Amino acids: CASSRRQEPPLHF.

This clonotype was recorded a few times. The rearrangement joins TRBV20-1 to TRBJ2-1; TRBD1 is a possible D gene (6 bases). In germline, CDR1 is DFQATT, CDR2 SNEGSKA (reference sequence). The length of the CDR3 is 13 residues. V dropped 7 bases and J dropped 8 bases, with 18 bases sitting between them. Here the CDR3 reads CSEGTGNRDEQFF. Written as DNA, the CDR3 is TGCAGTGAAGGCACAGGGAACCGGGATGAGCAGTTCTTC.

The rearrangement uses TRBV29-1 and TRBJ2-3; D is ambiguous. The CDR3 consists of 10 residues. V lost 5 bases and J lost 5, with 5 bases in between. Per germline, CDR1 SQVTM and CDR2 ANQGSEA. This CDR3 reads CSVHGDTQYF. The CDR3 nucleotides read TGCAGCGTTCACGGAGATACGCAGTATTTT.

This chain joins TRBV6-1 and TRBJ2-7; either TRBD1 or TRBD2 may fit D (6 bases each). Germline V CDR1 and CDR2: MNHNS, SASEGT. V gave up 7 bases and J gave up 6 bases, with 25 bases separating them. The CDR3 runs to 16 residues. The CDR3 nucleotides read TGTGCCAGCAATAACAACCCACAGGGACGGCGGGGCGAGCAGTACTTC. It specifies CASNNNPQGRRGEQYF.

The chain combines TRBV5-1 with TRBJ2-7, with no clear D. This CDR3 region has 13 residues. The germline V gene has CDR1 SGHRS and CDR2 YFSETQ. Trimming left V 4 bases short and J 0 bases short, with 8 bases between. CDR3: CASSPSPSYEQYF. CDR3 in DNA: TGCGCCAGCAGCCCCTCCCCCTCCTACGAGCAGTACTTC.

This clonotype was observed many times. This CDR3 is CATSRMGQGYEQYF. In DNA, the CDR3 is TGTGCCACCAGCAGGATGGGACAGGGGTACGAGCAGTACTTC. The rearrangement joins TRBV15 to TRBJ2-7, with 10 bases lining up with TRBD1. The CDR3 consists of 14 residues. Unmatched junction bases numbered 3, after V lost 3 bases and J lost 4 bases. Germline V lookup: CDR1 LNHNV, CDR2 YYDKDF (reference sequence).

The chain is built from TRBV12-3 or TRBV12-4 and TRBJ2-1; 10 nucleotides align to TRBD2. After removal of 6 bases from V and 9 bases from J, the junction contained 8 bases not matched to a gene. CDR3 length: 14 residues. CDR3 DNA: TGTGCCAGCAGCCAGCGGGAGGGGGGTAGTGAGCAGTTCTTC. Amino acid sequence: CASSQREGGSEQFF.

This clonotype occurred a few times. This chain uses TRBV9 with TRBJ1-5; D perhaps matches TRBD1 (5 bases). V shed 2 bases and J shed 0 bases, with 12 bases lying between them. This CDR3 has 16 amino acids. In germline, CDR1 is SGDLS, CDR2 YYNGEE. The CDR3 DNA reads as TGTGCCAGCAGCGTGGAGACAGTATATAGCAATCAGCCCCAGCATTTT. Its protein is CASSVETVYSNQPQHF.

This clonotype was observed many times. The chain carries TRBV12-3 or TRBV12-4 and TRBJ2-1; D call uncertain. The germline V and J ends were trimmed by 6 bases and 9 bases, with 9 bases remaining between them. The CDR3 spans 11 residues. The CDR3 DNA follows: TGTGCCAGCAGCCTCATGGGTGAGCAGTTCTTC. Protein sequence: CASSLMGEQFF.

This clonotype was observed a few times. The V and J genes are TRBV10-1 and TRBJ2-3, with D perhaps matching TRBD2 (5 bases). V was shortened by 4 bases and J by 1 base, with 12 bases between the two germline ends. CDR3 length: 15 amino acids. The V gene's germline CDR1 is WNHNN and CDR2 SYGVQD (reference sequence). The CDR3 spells CASSGSVLGTDTQYF. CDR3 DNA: TGCGCCAGCAGTGGGTCTGTACTAGGCACAGATACGCAGTATTTT.

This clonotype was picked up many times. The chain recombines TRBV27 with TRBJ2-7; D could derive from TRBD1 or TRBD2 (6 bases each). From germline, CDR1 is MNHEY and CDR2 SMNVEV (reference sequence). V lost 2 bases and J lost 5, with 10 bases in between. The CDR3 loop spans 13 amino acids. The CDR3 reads CASSLAGGHEQYF. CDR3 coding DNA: TGTGCCAGCAGTTTAGCTGGGGGGCACGAGCAGTACTTC.